What follows are 30 T cell receptor beta chains derived from one specimen sequenced in a study of cytomegalovirus exposure and HLA in healthy donors. The PCR employed 60 Vbeta primers together with 13 Jbeta primers. Using immunoSEQ multiplex PCR, the repertoire was profiled, and TCRdb retains in-frame clones only, with some absent. The profile shows about 150,000 clones, 75% of them singletons. The specimen was PBMCs. The receptors here all came from a man younger than 35 in good health and CMV-seropositive.

This clone was observed a few times. The chain recombines TRBV29-1 with TRBJ2-1; tentative D call: TRBD1 (6 bases). The germline V gene encodes CDR1 SQVTM and CDR2 ANQGSEA. Trimming took 3 bases from V and 9 from J, leaving 12 bases between them. The CDR3 has 12 amino acids. This chain's CDR3 is CSVDQGLAEQFF. The CDR3 nucleotides read TGCAGCGTTGACCAGGGGCTTGCTGAGCAGTTCTTC.

This clone was recorded a few times. V and J are TRBV7-6 and TRBJ2-3; 10 bases are shared with TRBD1. Germline V gene data show CDR1 as SGHVS and CDR2 as FNYEAQ. The CDR3 length is 16 residues. V trimming: 5 bases; J trimming: 2 bases; junction bases outside the gene matches: 7. CDR3 in amino acids: CASSVIGQGVTDTQYF. The CDR3 DNA reads as TGTGCCAGCAGCGTAATAGGACAGGGGGTCACAGATACGCAGTATTTT.

The chain combines TRBV9 with TRBJ1-2, with TRBD1 matching over 8 bases. In germline, CDR1 is SGDLS, CDR2 YYNGEE. V lost 0 bases to trimming and J lost 4 bases; unmatched junction nucleotides: 8. The CDR3 covers 16 residues. CDR3 in amino acids: CASSVASGGSSYGYTF. In DNA, the CDR3 is TGTGCCAGCAGCGTAGCATCAGGGGGCTCCTCCTATGGCTACACCTTC.

As DNA, the CDR3 is TGTGCTAGTGGTTTGGTATCCCGGGGGGTGTATGGCTACACCTTC. Protein sequence: CASGLVSRGVYGYTF. This rearrangement joins TRBV12-5 to TRBJ1-2; D may be TRBD1 (5 bases). CDR3 length: 15 residues. CDR1 is LGHNT and CDR2 is FRNRAP in the germline V gene. Trimming cost V 0 bases and J 5 bases, with 13 bases left between them.

Only a few counts were recorded for this clone. The chain joins TRBV6-4 to TRBJ1-2; TRBD1 is a possible D gene (6 bases). The CDR3 runs to 14 residues. The V gene lost 0 bases and the J gene lost 8 bases, with 13 bases spanning the gap. Germline V lookup: CDR1 MRHNA, CDR2 SNTAGT. CDR3 loop: CASSDSIRGDGYTF. CDR3 nucleotide sequence: TGTGCCAGCAGTGACTCGATCAGGGGCGACGGCTACACCTTC.

This clone was seen only a few times. The J gene is TRBJ2-1, the V gene TRBV7-9; D gene unclear. Germline assignment: CDR1 SEHNR and CDR2 FQNEAQ (reference sequence). V was pared by 7 bases and J by 5 bases, with 12 bases between. The CDR3 is made up of 13 amino acids. CDR3 amino acids: CASTSATDNEQFF. The CDR3 DNA sequence: TGTGCCAGCACCTCGGCTACAGACAATGAGCAGTTCTTC. The whole variable domain, remainder taken from reference TRBV7-9 and TRBJ2-1, is DTGVSQNPRHKITKRGQNVTFRCDPISEHNRLYWYRQTLGQGPEFLTYFQNEAQLEKSRLLSDRFSAERPKGSFSTLEIQRTEQGDSAMYLCASTSATDNEQFFGPGTRLTVL.

This sequence joins TRBV4-2 and TRBJ2-1; 11 nucleotides match TRBD2. Germline V CDR1 and CDR2: LGHNA, YNFKEQ. The CDR3 consists of 17 residues. With 0 bases clipped from V and 8 bases from J, the junction kept 9 bases outside the gene matches. This CDR3 reads CASSQDPASGRHDEQFF. The CDR3 DNA reads as TGTGCCAGCAGCCAAGACCCAGCTAGCGGGAGGCATGATGAGCAGTTCTTC.

The gene calls are TRBV7-8 and TRBJ1-2; D is unresolved. Germline V gene sequence: CDR1 SGHVS, CDR2 FQNEAQ. This CDR3 contains 13 residues. V lost 7 bases and J lost 3, with 12 bases in between. The CDR3: CASTLRGDYGYTF. The CDR3 bases are TGTGCCAGCACCCTGCGGGGTGACTATGGCTACACCTTC.

This rearrangement joins TRBV6-1 to TRBJ2-7, with 7 bases lining up with TRBD1. Trimming took 1 base from V and 2 from J; bases not matched to a gene: 5. There are 15 residues in the CDR3. Germline CDR1 is MNHNS and CDR2 is SASEGT. CDR3 in amino acids: CASSEVETGTYEQYF. CDR3 bases: TGTGCCAGCAGTGAAGTTGAGACAGGGACCTACGAGCAGTACTTC.

This clone appeared a few times. J is TRBJ1-3 and V is TRBV30, with a possible D match to TRBD1 (5 bases). This CDR3 is built from 13 residues. V lost 3 bases and J 4 bases, leaving 10 bases between the germline ends. The germline CDR1 and CDR2 sequences are GTSNPN and SVGIG (reference sequence). CDR3 nucleotides: TGTGCCTGGAGCCTACAGGTCGGAAACACCATATATTTT. Translating gives CAWSLQVGNTIYF.

The rearrangement joins TRBV6-1 to TRBJ2-7; a weak D match, TRBD2 (5 bases). This CDR3 region has 15 residues. Trimming shortened V by 3 bases and J by 3 bases, and 15 bases separated the two germline ends. Germline V lookup: CDR1 MNHNS, CDR2 SASEGT. In DNA form, the CDR3 reads TGTGCCAGCAGTGACGTTCCGGGTACTAGCTACGAGCAGTACTTC. It specifies CASSDVPGTSYEQYF.

The rearrangement joins TRBV19 to TRBJ2-1; no definite D call. The CDR3 totals 15 residues. Per germline, CDR1 LNHDA and CDR2 SQIVND (reference sequence). The germline V and J ends were trimmed by 3 bases and 10 bases, with 19 bases remaining between them. The CDR3 bases are TGTGCCAGTAGTATCCCTTCTACCGCACCTCTCGAGCAGTTCTTC. Translated: CASSIPSTAPLEQFF.

This chain links TRBV19 with TRBJ1-5; TRBD1 is a possible D gene (5 bases). CDR1 LNHDA and CDR2 SQIVND come from the germline V gene (reference sequence). Trimming cost V 2 bases and J 2 bases, with 10 bases left between them. This CDR3 is built from 15 residues. The CDR3 loop reads CASSISVRGNQPQHF. The CDR3 DNA is TGTGCCAGTAGTATAAGCGTCAGGGGCAATCAGCCCCAGCATTTT.

This chain uses TRBV10-1 with TRBJ2-1, with 9 bases fitting TRBD2. The CDR3 is made up of 15 amino acids. Per germline, CDR1 WNHNN and CDR2 SYGVQD (reference sequence). V shed 5 bases, J shed 6 bases, and the junction held 8 bases outside the gene matches. The CDR3 region is CASSPTSGPRNEQFF. CDR3 coding DNA: TGCGCCAGCAGTCCGACTAGCGGACCACGCAATGAGCAGTTCTTC.

This clone was counted a single time. V is TRBV5-1 and J is TRBJ2-2; 13 bases line up with TRBD2. CDR1 is SGHRS and CDR2 is YFSETQ in the germline V gene. CDR3 length: 19 amino acids. J was trimmed by 7 bases and V by 1 base; bases with no gene match: 13. The CDR3 spells CASSLLTSGRAYGGGELFF. For the CDR3, the DNA is TGCGCCAGCAGCTTGTTAACTAGCGGGAGGGCCTATGGCGGCGGGGAGCTGTTTTTT.

The chain carries TRBV6-1 and TRBJ2-1, with TRBD2 matching over 9 bases. The germline CDR1 and CDR2 sequences are MNHNS and SASEGT. CDR3 size: 14 residues. V shed 2 bases and J 7 bases; nucleotides not matched to a gene: 3. CDR3 DNA sequence: TGTGCCAGCAGTGAACCGGGACTAGCAAATGAGCAGTTCTTC. Amino acids: CASSEPGLANEQFF.

V gene TRBV27 combines with J gene TRBJ1-2; 9 nucleotides line up with TRBD1. Per the germline V gene, CDR1 is MNHEY and CDR2 is SMNVEV (reference sequence). Trimming at V came to 5 bases and at J to 4 bases, leaving 2 bases not matched to a gene. CDR3 size: 13 residues. CDR3 amino acids: CASSPGQGYGYTF. DNA for the CDR3: TGTGCCAGCAGTCCGGGACAGGGCTATGGCTACACCTTC.

This chain uses TRBV2 with TRBJ2-1; D may be TRBD2 (6 bases). Germline V CDR1 and CDR2: SNHLY, FYNNEI. CDR3 length: 14 residues. Trimming removed 5 bases from V and 9 bases from J, with 17 bases in between. The CDR3 DNA reads as TGTGCCAGCAGTCGGGACTTTTCCCGTCCTGAGCAGTTCTTC. Amino acid sequence: CASSRDFSRPEQFF.

The J gene is TRBJ1-1, the V gene TRBV29-1, with no clear D. The germline V gene encodes CDR1 SQVTM and CDR2 ANQGSEA. V was clipped by 4 bases and J by 6 bases, with 18 bases between them. There are 14 residues in the CDR3. CDR3 DNA sequence: TGCAGCGTTGTGAGGGAATGGTGGAGCGCTGAAGCTTTCTTT. This translates into CSVVREWWSAEAFF.

Details on this clone: Other DNA sequences in this sample translate to the same CDR3. V usage is TRBV20-1 and J usage is TRBJ2-7; D gene uncertain. There are 11 residues in the CDR3. V was cut by 2 bases and J by 3 bases, with 5 bases left in between. Germline V gene sequence: CDR1 DFQATT, CDR2 SNEGSKA (reference sequence). CDR3 loop: CSARSGYEQYF. CDR3 DNA: TGCAGTGCTAGATCGGGCTACGAGCAGTACTTC.

The CDR3 loop is CASSLGAGNTEAFF. The CDR3 DNA reads TGTGCCAGCTCACTTGGCGCAGGAAACACTGAAGCTTTCTTT. This chain joins TRBV18 and TRBJ1-1; D is uncertain. V lost 4 bases to trimming and J lost 2 bases, with 11 bases between them. CDR1 and CDR2 from the germline V gene are KGHSH and LQKENI. The CDR3 runs to 14 residues.

This chain uses TRBV29-1 with TRBJ2-1; perhaps TRBD2 as D (5 bases). V gave up 3 bases and J gave up 5 bases, with 17 bases separating them. CDR1 and CDR2 (germline): SQVTM, ANQGSEA. This CDR3 is 15 amino acids long. The CDR3 DNA sequence: TGCAGCGTTGACAGGTGGGCTAGCCCTAACAATGAGCAGTTCTTC. This gives the protein CSVDRWASPNNEQFF.

V usage is TRBV28 and J usage is TRBJ1-4; TRBD1 might be the D (5 bases). This CDR3 region has 12 residues. Looked up from germline, CDR1 is MDHEN and CDR2 is SYDVKM. V was pared by 8 bases and J by 5 bases, with 9 bases between. CDR3 coding DNA: TGTGCCAGCGGCAGGGTCAATGAAAAACTGTTTTTT. Translated: CASGRVNEKLFF.

The J gene is TRBJ2-5, the V gene TRBV6-5; D is unresolved. V was clipped by 11 bases and J by 5 bases, with 12 bases between them. CDR1 is MNHEY, CDR2 SVGAGI, per germline. This CDR3 has 11 amino acids. The CDR3 DNA follows: TGTGCCGTCCAGGCTGGGGAGACCCAGTACTTC. This translates into CAVQAGETQYF.

This clone came up a few times. The chain employs TRBV7-6 and TRBJ2-1, with 8 bases aligning to TRBD1. In germline, CDR1 is SGHVS, CDR2 FNYEAQ. V was pared by 6 bases and J by 3 bases, with 10 bases of the junction left unmatched. The CDR3 consists of 16 residues. In DNA, the CDR3 is TGTGCCAGCAGTTCCTCCGGGACAGGCGTCTACAATGAGCAGTTCTTC. Its protein product is CASSSSGTGVYNEQFF.

The rearrangement uses TRBV19 and TRBJ1-4; D possibly corresponds to TRBD1 (5 bases). Trimming removed 5 bases at V and 3 bases at J, with 16 bases between. Germline CDR1 is LNHDA and CDR2 is SQIVND (reference sequence). This CDR3 region has 16 residues. The CDR3 DNA is TGTGCCAGTAGTCACCAGCCCAGGGTACCTAATGAAAAACTGTTTTTT. Encoded protein: CASSHQPRVPNEKLFF.

This sequence joins TRBV6-5 and TRBJ2-7, with a tentative D call TRBD2 (6 bases). The V gene's germline CDR1 is MNHEY and CDR2 SVGAGI. The CDR3 totals 12 residues. V lost 7 bases and J lost 5, with 12 bases in between. This CDR3 reads CASTLGGHEQYF. The CDR3 bases are TGTGCCAGCACCTTGGGAGGCCACGAGCAGTACTTC.

The chain uses TRBV5-6 and TRBJ2-3, with no clear D. Germline V gives CDR1 SGHDT, CDR2 YYEEEE. The CDR3 loop spans 13 amino acids. The ends were cut back, 4 bases at V and 5 bases at J, with 11 bases in the middle. This chain's CDR3 is CASSPPHGDTQYF. The CDR3 DNA follows: TGTGCCAGCAGCCCTCCACATGGAGATACGCAGTATTTT.

V and J are TRBV2 and TRBJ2-3, with a tentative D call TRBD2 (5 bases). Germline V gene data show CDR1 as SNHLY and CDR2 as FYNNEI. The CDR3 runs 13 residues. Trimming took 9 bases from V and 2 from J, leaving 12 bases between them. CDR3 sequence (DNA): TGTGCCAGTTCCGCGGGTAACACAGATACGCAGTATTTT. This gives the protein CASSAGNTDTQYF. The variable domain in full, completed from reference TRBV2 and TRBJ2-3, reads EPEVTQTPSHQVTQMGQEVILRCVPISNHLYFYWYRQILGQKVEFLVSFYNNEISEKSEIFDDQFSVERPDGSNFTLKIRSTKLEDSAMYFCASSAGNTDTQYFGPGTRLTVL.

This chain connects TRBV25-1 to TRBJ2-2; D perhaps matches TRBD1 (5 bases). V was trimmed by 7 bases and J by 0 bases, leaving 9 bases between them. In germline, CDR1 is MGHDK, CDR2 SYGVNS. The CDR3 totals 14 residues. The DNA for the CDR3 is TGTGCCAGCACAGGGTTCCCGAACACCGGGGAGCTGTTTTTT. Translated, it gives CASTGFPNTGELFF. The variable domain in full, completed from reference TRBV25-1 and TRBJ2-2, reads EADIYQTPRYLVIGTGKKITLECSQTMGHDKMYWYQQDPGMELHLIHYSYGVNSTEKGDLSSESTVSRIRTEHFPLTLESARPSHTSQYLCASTGFPNTGELFFGEGSRLTVL.